The 24 T cell receptor beta chains below come from one sample, sequenced in a study of blood T cell repertoires in COVID-19. Libraries were prepared by immunoSEQ multiplex PCR; TCRdb keeps only in-frame clonotypes and omits some of them. The sample includes 250,000 to 350,000 clones, 80% to 95% of them seen just once. The sample was PBMCs or T cells enriched from blood (not recorded which). These receptors all stem from a woman in her thirties who had recovered from COVID-19.

The chain combines TRBV19 with TRBJ2-7, with D unclear. CDR1 and CDR2 (germline): LNHDA, SQIVND (reference sequence). The CDR3 length is 13 residues. Trimming stripped 5 bases from V and 4 bases from J, with 12 bases between. This chain's CDR3 is CASSGSIGYEQYF. The CDR3 region has the DNA TGTGCCAGTAGTGGCAGTATCGGGTACGAGCAGTACTTC. Complete variable domain (other parts from reference TRBV19 and TRBJ2-7): DGGITQSPKYLFRKEGQNVTLSCEQNLNHDAMYWYRQDPGQGLRLIYYSQIVNDFQKGDIAEGYSVSREKKESFPLTVTSAQKNPTAFYLCASSGSIGYEQYFGPGTRLTVT.

The chain links TRBV14 to TRBJ1-2; no clear D. Germline V gives CDR1 SGHDN, CDR2 FVKESK. This CDR3 comprises 13 residues. V was shortened by 1 base and J by 5 bases, with 8 bases between the two germline ends. The CDR3 sequence: CASSQGTTYGYTF. DNA of the CDR3: TGTGCCAGCAGCCAAGGGACTACTTATGGCTACACCTTC.

V and J are TRBV28 and TRBJ1-1; D is ambiguous. The CDR3 length is 12 residues. The V gene's germline CDR1 is MDHEN and CDR2 SYDVKM. V was trimmed by 7 bases and J by 7 bases, leaving 13 bases between them. The CDR3, as DNA: TGTGCCAGCACACGGCCCGGGGTTGAAGCTTTCTTT. Encoded protein: CASTRPGVEAFF.

This clone was seen just once. This sequence joins TRBV7-9 and TRBJ1-2, with a possible D match to TRBD1 (5 bases). Germline-derived CDR1 and CDR2 are SEHNR and FQNEAQ (reference sequence). The CDR3 is made up of 13 amino acids. Trimming took off 5 bases at V and 8 bases at J, with 15 bases between the two ends. This CDR3 reads CASSKTAAGGYTF. CDR3 DNA: TGTGCCAGCAGCAAGACAGCAGCGGGAGGCTACACCTTC.

The J gene is TRBJ1-5, the V gene TRBV18, with 8 bases matching TRBD1. The CDR3 is made up of 16 amino acids. Germline CDR1 reads KGHSH; CDR2 reads LQKENI. The J segment lost 2 bases and the V segment lost 3 bases, leaving 6 bases of the junction unmatched. The CDR3 sequence is CASSPLGQGGNQPQHF. In DNA form, the CDR3 reads TGTGCCAGCTCACCCCTAGGACAGGGAGGCAATCAGCCCCAGCATTTT.

This chain connects TRBV10-2 to TRBJ1-2; maybe TRBD1 (5 bases). This CDR3 comprises 13 residues. Trimming removed 6 bases at V and 7 bases at J, with 15 bases between. Germline CDR1 and CDR2: WSHSY and SAAADI. CDR3 sequence reads: CASRELRDSGYTF. CDR3 DNA sequence: TGCGCCAGCAGGGAACTCCGGGACTCTGGCTACACCTTC.

V is TRBV27 and J is TRBJ2-1, with D unclear. The CDR3 covers 16 residues. Trimming removed 5 bases from V and 0 bases from J, with 14 bases in between. Germline-derived CDR1 and CDR2 are MNHEY and SMNVEV (reference sequence). In DNA, the CDR3 is TGTGCCAGCAGTCCAATCATCTTGAGCTCCTACAATGAGCAGTTCTTC. Translation gives CASSPIILSSYNEQFF.

J is TRBJ2-7 and V is TRBV10-2, with D tentatively TRBD2 (5 bases). The CDR3 contains 14 residues. V was cut by 7 bases and J by 6 bases, with 19 bases left in between. The germline gives CDR1 WSHSY, CDR2 SAAADI. Here the CDR3 reads CASTRAPIGGEQYF. CDR3 nucleotides: TGCGCCAGCACTCGTGCACCAATAGGAGGCGAGCAGTACTTC.

V is TRBV7-2 and J is TRBJ2-1; D is possibly TRBD1 (5 bases). CDR1 and CDR2 (germline): SGHTA, FQGNSA. V was trimmed by 3 bases and J by 7 bases, leaving 13 bases between them. This CDR3 spans 14 amino acids. The CDR3 bases are TGTGCCAGCAGCTTTCCACCCAGGGTGAATGAGCAGTTCTTC. It specifies CASSFPPRVNEQFF.

The rearrangement links TRBV9 to TRBJ2-7; 8 bases match TRBD2. From germline, CDR1 is SGDLS and CDR2 YYNGEE. The CDR3 is made up of 16 amino acids. The J segment lost 0 bases and the V segment lost 4 bases, leaving 9 bases of the junction unmatched. CDR3 amino acids: CASSFRAGASSYEQYF. CDR3 in DNA: TGTGCCAGCAGCTTCCGAGCGGGGGCGAGCTCCTACGAGCAGTACTTC.

V gene TRBV4-1 combines with J gene TRBJ2-1; D may be TRBD2 (6 bases). V shed 2 bases and J shed 8 bases, with 13 bases lying between them. Germline V CDR1 and CDR2: MGHRA, YSYEKL. The CDR3 has 14 residues. CDR3 sequence: CASSQFTGEYEQFF. CDR3 coding DNA: TGCGCCAGCAGCCAATTTACGGGAGAATATGAGCAGTTCTTC.

In its sample, this clone was seen once. The CDR3 DNA reads TGTGCCAGCAGCTTGCGGGTGGGGAGTTCACCCCTCCACTTT. Translation gives CASSLRVGSSPLHF. V gene TRBV5-4 combines with J gene TRBJ1-6; D unresolved. Germline V CDR1 and CDR2: SGHNT, YYREEE (reference sequence). V lost 1 base and J 9 bases, leaving 11 bases between the germline ends. The CDR3 runs 14 residues.

The chain is built from TRBV11-2 and TRBJ2-5, with D possibly being TRBD1 (5 bases). V shed 1 base and J shed 5 bases, with 11 bases lying between them. This CDR3 is 14 amino acids long. Germline values: CDR1 SGHAT, CDR2 FQNNGV. In DNA form, the CDR3 reads TGTGCCAGCAGCTTAGGGGCAGGGTCGGAGACCCAGTACTTC. Its protein product is CASSLGAGSETQYF.

This rearrangement joins TRBV12-2 to TRBJ1-3; no DNA check was done on the table's D call, TRBD1. TRBV12-2 is annotated as a pseudogene. The CDR3 runs to 17 residues. CDR3 bases: TGTGCAAGTCGCTTGTTCGAAGGGACAGGGACGGACTACACCATATATTTT. It codes for CASRLFEGTGTDYTIYF.

In its sample, this clone was seen a few times. The V and J genes are TRBV14 and TRBJ1-3, with D perhaps matching TRBD1 (5 bases). The CDR3 totals 16 residues. In germline, CDR1 is SGHDN, CDR2 FVKESK. V was trimmed by 3 bases and J by 0 bases, leaving 12 bases between them. The CDR3: CASSQRSGGSGNTIYF. In nucleotides, the CDR3 is TGTGCCAGCAGCCAGAGGTCGGGGGGCTCTGGAAACACCATATATTTT.

This chain connects TRBV7-9 to TRBJ1-2, with 9 bases matching TRBD1. CDR1 and CDR2 from the germline V gene are SEHNR and FQNEAQ (reference sequence). Trimming took 4 bases from V and 5 from J; bases not matched to a gene: 5. The CDR3 is 14 amino acids. CDR3: CASSWLTGGYGYTF. CDR3 DNA sequence: TGTGCCAGCAGCTGGTTGACAGGGGGGTATGGCTACACCTTC.

This chain links TRBV7-2 with TRBJ2-7; 8 bases agree with TRBD2. There are 15 residues in the CDR3. Germline V lookup: CDR1 SGHTA, CDR2 FQGNSA. The J segment lost 0 bases and the V segment lost 5 bases, leaving 6 bases of the junction unmatched. CDR3 sequence: CASSPQGTSSYEQYF. The CDR3, as DNA: TGTGCCAGCAGCCCGCAAGGGACTAGCTCCTACGAGCAGTACTTC.

The chain couples TRBV11-1 to TRBJ2-1; D call uncertain. The ends were cut back, 3 bases at V and 5 bases at J, with 5 bases in the middle. Germline V gene sequence: CDR1 SGHAT, CDR2 FQDESV (reference sequence). The CDR3 is 12 residues long. CDR3 in amino acids: CASSLVDNEQFF. CDR3 nucleotides: TGTGCCAGCAGCTTGGTAGACAATGAGCAGTTCTTC.

V and J are TRBV28 and TRBJ2-3, with 7 bases matching TRBD2. V was clipped by 6 bases and J by 2 bases; unmatched bases: 5. The length of the CDR3 is 14 residues. CDR1 MDHEN and CDR2 SYDVKM come from the germline V gene. CDR3 loop: CASSPSGNTDTQYF. The CDR3 DNA follows: TGTGCCAGCAGCCCTAGCGGAAACACAGATACGCAGTATTTT. Together with reference TRBV28 and TRBJ2-3, the CDR3 gives the full variable domain: DVKVTQSSRYLVKRTGEKVFLECVQDMDHENMFWYRQDPGLGLRLIYFSYDVKMKEKGDIPEGYSVSREKKERFSLILESASTNQTSMYLCASSPSGNTDTQYFGPGTRLTVL.

The rearrangement links TRBV6-5 to TRBJ2-1, with a weak D call TRBD2 (6 bases). This CDR3 comprises 15 residues. Germline values: CDR1 MNHEY, CDR2 SVGAGI. V gave up 2 bases and J gave up 5 bases, with 13 bases separating them. The CDR3 DNA sequence: TGTGCCAGCAGTTACGTCCCACTAGCAAACAATGAGCAGTTCTTC. As protein: CASSYVPLANNEQFF.

V gene TRBV15 combines with J gene TRBJ2-7; 10 bases fit TRBD2. The CDR3 totals 15 residues. Germline CDR1 reads LNHNV; CDR2 reads YYDKDF (reference sequence). V shed 2 bases, J shed 7 bases, and the junction held 8 bases outside the gene matches. The CDR3 spells CATSRRLAGVKEQYF. DNA for the CDR3: TGTGCCACCAGCAGACGGCTAGCGGGAGTTAAAGAGCAGTACTTC.

The rearrangement uses TRBV7-2 and TRBJ1-2; D gene uncertain. Germline V lookup: CDR1 SGHTA, CDR2 FQGNSA. Trimming took off 1 base at V and 7 bases at J, with 13 bases between the two ends. There are 14 residues in the CDR3. The CDR3 nucleotides are TGTGCCAGCAGCTTAGACTGGAGCGGCTCTGGCTACACCTTC. Translating gives CASSLDWSGSGYTF.

This chain uses TRBV3-1 (or the pseudogene TRBV3-2) with TRBJ1-1, with 8 bases fitting TRBD1. This CDR3 spans 15 amino acids. The J segment lost 1 base and the V segment lost 5 bases, leaving 6 bases of the junction unmatched. Germline CDR1 reads LGHDT; CDR2 reads YNNKEL (reference sequence). The CDR3 DNA reads TGTGCCAGCAGCTCCCGACAGGGGCCGAACACTGAAGCTTTCTTT. As protein: CASSSRQGPNTEAFF.

The chain uses TRBV9 and TRBJ1-2, with no clear D. Germline loops: CDR1 SGDLS, CDR2 YYNGEE. V lost 1 base and J 4 bases, leaving 14 bases between the germline ends. The CDR3 sequence is 15 residues long. Here the CDR3 DNA reads TGTGCCAGCAGCGTATCCTTCTCGGAGGGCTATGGCTACACCTTC. Encoded protein: CASSVSFSEGYGYTF.